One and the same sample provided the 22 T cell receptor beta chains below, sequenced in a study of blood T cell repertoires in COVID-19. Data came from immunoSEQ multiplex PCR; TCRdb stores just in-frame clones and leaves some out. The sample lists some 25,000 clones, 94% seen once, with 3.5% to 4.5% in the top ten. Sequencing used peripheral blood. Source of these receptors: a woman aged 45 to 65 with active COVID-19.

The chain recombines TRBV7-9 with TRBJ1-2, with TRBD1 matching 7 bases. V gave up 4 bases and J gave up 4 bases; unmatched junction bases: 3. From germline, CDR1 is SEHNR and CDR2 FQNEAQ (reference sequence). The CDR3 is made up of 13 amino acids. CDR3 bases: TGTGCCAGCAGCTCACAGGGGTCCTATGGCTACACCTTC. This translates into CASSSQGSYGYTF.

The CDR3 reads CAINLLALYEQYF. The CDR3 bases are TGTGCCATCAATCTGCTAGCCCTCTACGAGCAGTACTTC. V and J are TRBV10-3 and TRBJ2-7, with D possibly matching TRBD2 (5 bases). From germline, CDR1 is ENHRY and CDR2 SYGVKD. The germline V and J ends were trimmed by 7 bases and 3 bases, with 13 bases remaining between them. The CDR3 runs to 13 residues.

CDR3 loop: CASSHAGTGRNEQFF. The DNA of the CDR3 is TGTGCCAGCAGCCATGCCGGGACAGGGAGGAATGAGCAGTTCTTC. The V call is TRBV3-1 (or the pseudogene TRBV3-2), the J call TRBJ2-1, with TRBD1 matching over 9 bases. This CDR3 has 15 amino acids. J gave up 7 bases and V 3 bases, and 7 bases lay outside the gene matches. CDR1 and CDR2 (germline): LGHDT, YNNKEL (reference sequence).

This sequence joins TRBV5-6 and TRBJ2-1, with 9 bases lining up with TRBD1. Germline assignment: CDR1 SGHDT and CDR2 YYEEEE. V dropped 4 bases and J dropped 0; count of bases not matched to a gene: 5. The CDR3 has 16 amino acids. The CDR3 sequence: CASSDGGQGSYNEQFF. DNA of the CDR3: TGTGCCAGCAGCGACGGGGGACAGGGCTCCTACAATGAGCAGTTCTTC.

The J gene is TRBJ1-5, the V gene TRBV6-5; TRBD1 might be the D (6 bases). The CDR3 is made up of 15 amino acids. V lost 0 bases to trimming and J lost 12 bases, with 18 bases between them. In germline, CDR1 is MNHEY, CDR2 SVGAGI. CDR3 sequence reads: CASSYSIDRLPFQHF. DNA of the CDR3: TGTGCCAGCAGTTACTCGATCGACAGGCTCCCGTTCCAGCATTTT.

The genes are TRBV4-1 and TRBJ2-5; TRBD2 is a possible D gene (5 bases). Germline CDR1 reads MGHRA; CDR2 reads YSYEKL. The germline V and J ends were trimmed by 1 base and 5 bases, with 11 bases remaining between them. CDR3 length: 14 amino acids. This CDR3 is CASSQGEGGETQYF. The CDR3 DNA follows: TGCGCCAGCAGCCAAGGCGAGGGCGGGGAGACCCAGTACTTC.

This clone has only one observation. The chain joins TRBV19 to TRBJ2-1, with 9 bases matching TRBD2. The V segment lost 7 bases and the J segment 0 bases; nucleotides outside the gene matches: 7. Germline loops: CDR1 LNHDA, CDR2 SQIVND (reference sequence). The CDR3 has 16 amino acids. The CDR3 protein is CASTDLSGSSYNEQFF. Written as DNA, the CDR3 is TGTGCCAGTACCGATCTTAGCGGGAGCTCCTACAATGAGCAGTTCTTC.

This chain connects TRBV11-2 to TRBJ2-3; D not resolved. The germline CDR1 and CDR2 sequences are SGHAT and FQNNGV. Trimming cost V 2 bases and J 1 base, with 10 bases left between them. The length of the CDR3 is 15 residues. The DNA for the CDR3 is TGTGCCAGCAGCTTAAACGCAGTGGGCACAGATACGCAGTATTTT. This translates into CASSLNAVGTDTQYF.

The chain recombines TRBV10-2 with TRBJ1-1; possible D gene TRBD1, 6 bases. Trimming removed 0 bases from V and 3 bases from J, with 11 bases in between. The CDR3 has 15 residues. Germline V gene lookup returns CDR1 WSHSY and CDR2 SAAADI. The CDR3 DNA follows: TGCGCCAGCAGTGAGTCGCAGGGGAAAGACACTGAAGCTTTCTTT. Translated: CASSESQGKDTEAFF.

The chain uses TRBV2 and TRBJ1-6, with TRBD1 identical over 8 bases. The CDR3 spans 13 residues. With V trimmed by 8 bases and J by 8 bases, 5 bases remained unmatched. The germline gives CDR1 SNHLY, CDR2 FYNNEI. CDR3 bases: TGTGCCAGCGTTACAGGGGGATATTCACCCCTCCACTTT. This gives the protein CASVTGGYSPLHF.

The DNA of the CDR3 is TGTGCCAGCAAGCCGGGACAGAGCTTCAATGAGCAGTTCTTC. Translated: CASKPGQSFNEQFF. The rearrangement links TRBV6-5 to TRBJ2-1; 7 bases match TRBD1. The CDR3 length is 14 residues. The V gene's germline CDR1 is MNHEY and CDR2 SVGAGI. V was clipped by 7 bases and J by 6 bases; unmatched bases: 9.

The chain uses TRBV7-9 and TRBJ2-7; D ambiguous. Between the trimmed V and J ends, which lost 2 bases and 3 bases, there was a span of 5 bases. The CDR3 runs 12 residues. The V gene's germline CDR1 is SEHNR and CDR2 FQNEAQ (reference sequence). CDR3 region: CASSLRSYEQYV. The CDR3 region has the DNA TGTGCCAGCAGCTTACGGAGCTACGAGCAGTACGTC.

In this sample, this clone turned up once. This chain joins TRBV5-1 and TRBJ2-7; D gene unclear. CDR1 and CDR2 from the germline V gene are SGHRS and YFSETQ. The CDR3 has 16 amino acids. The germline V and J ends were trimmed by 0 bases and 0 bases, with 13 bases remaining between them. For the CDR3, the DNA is TGCGCCAGCAGCTTGGCCTCCACGGTGCACTCCTACGAGCAGTACTTC. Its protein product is CASSLASTVHSYEQYF.

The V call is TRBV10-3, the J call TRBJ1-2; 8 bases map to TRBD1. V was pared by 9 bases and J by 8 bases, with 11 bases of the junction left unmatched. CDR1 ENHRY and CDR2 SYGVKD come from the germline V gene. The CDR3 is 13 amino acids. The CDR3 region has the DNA TGTGCCATTACAGGACAGGGTGCTTTAGGCTACACCTTC. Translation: CAITGQGALGYTF.

The CDR3 protein is CASSPPGGNYGYTF. CDR3 bases: TGTGCCAGCTCACCACCGGGGGGGAACTATGGCTACACCTTC. The chain recombines TRBV18 with TRBJ1-2; D perhaps matches TRBD1 (5 bases). In germline, CDR1 is KGHSH, CDR2 LQKENI. The CDR3 is 14 residues long. V lost 0 bases to trimming and J lost 2 bases, with 7 bases between them.

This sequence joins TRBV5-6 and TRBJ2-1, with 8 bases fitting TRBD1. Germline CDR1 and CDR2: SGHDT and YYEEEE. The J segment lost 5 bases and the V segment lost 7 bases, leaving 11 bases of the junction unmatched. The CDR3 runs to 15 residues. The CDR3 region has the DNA TGTGCCAGCGGGAAAAAGACAGGGGCAGACAATGAGCAGTTCTTC. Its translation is CASGKKTGADNEQFF.

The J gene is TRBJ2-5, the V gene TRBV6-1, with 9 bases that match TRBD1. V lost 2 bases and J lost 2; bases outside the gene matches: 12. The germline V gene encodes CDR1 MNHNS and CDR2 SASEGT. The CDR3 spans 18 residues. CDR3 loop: CASSEYLPSGQGQETQYF. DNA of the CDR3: TGTGCCAGCAGTGAATACTTGCCCTCGGGACAGGGACAAGAGACCCAGTACTTC.

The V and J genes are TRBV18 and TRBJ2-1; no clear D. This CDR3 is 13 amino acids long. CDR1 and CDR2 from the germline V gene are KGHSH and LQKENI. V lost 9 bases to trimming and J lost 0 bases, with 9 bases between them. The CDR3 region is CASTVSSYNEQFF. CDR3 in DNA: TGTGCCAGTACAGTGAGCTCCTACAATGAGCAGTTCTTC. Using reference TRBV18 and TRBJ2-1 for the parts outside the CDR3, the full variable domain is NAGVMQNPRHLVRRRGQEARLRCSPMKGHSHVYWYRQLPEEGLKFMVYLQKENIIDESGMPKERFSAEFPKEGPSILRIQQVVRGDSAAYFCASTVSSYNEQFFGPGTRLTVL.

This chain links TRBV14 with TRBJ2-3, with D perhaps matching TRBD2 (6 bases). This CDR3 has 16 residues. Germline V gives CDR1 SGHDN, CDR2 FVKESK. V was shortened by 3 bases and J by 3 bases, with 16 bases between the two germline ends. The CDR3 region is CASSHLRLDMTDTQYF. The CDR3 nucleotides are TGTGCCAGCAGCCACCTCAGACTAGATATGACAGATACGCAGTATTTT. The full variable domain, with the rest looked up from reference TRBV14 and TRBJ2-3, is EAGVTQFPSHSVIEKGQTVTLRCDPISGHDNLYWYRRVMGKEIKFLLHFVKESKQDESGMPNNRFLAERTGGTYSTLKVQPAELEDSGVYFCASSHLRLDMTDTQYFGPGTRLTVL.

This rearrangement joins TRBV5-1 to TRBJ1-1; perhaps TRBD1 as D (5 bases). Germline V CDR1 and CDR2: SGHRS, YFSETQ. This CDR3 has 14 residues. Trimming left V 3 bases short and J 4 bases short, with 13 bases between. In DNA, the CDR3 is TGCGCCAGCAGCTGGGGGGGTGAGGGCACTGAAGCTTTCTTT. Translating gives CASSWGGEGTEAFF.

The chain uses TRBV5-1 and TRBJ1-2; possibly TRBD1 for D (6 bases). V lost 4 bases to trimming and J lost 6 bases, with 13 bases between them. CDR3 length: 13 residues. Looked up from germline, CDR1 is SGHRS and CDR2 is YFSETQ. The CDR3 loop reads CASSIQGGDGYTF. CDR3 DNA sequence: TGCGCCAGCAGCATACAGGGAGGGGATGGCTACACCTTC.

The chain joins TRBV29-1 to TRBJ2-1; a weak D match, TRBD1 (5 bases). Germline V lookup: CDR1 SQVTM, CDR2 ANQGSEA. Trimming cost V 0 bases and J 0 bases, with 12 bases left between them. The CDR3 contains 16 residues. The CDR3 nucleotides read TGCAGCGTTGAAGATAGGGGTCTGAGCTCCTACAATGAGCAGTTCTTC. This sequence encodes CSVEDRGLSSYNEQFF.